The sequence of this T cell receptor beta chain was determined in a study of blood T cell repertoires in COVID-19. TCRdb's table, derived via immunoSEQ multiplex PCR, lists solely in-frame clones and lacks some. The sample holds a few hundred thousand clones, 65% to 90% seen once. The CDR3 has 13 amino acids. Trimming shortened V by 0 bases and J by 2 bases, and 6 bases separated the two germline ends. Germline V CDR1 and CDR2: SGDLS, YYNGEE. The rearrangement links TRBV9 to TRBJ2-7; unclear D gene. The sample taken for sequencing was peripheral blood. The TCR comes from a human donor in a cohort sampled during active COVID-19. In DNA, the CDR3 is TGTGCCAGCAGCGTAGATAATCCCTACGAGCAGTACTTC. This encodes CASSVDNPYEQYF.